The T cell receptor beta chain under discussion was sequenced for a study of T cells after somatic rescue of genetic block. Assay used: immunoSEQ multiplex PCR; TCRdb lists only in-frame clones, some missing. This sample has 110,000 or so clones; over 80% occur once, and the top ten carry about 1.5%. The CDR3 length is 13 residues. V lost 1 base, J lost 5 bases, and 6 bases lay in between. Germline CDR1 reads SGHTA; CDR2 reads FQGNSA. This clonotype originated in a young woman. This chain connects TRBV7-2 to TRBJ1-5; D not certain. Sequenced material: peripheral blood mononuclear cells (PBMCs). Here the CDR3 reads CASSLVNDQPQHF. CDR3 in DNA: TGTGCCAGCAGCTTAGTCAACGATCAGCCCCAGCATTTT.